This T cell receptor beta chain was captured in a study of cytomegalovirus exposure and HLA in healthy donors. Study-wide background: The study placed 80% to 90% of its roughly 410 genotyped donors in the Caucasian-associated ancestry cluster.

A multiplex PCR was run with 60 Vbeta primers and 13 Jbeta primers. The assay was immunoSEQ multiplex PCR, and TCRdb's table has in-frame clones only and misses some. The table has 60,000 to 100,000 clones, about four fifths seen once. CDR3 length: 14 amino acids. The germline V gene encodes CDR1 LNHDA and CDR2 SQIVND (reference sequence). V dropped 5 bases and J dropped 4 bases, with 14 bases sitting between them. General study results and limits: The presence/absence work took it that sequencing depth was about the same across donors.

As for this clone: What it binds is unknown.

The sequenced sample consisted of PBMCs. This rearrangement joins TRBV19 to TRBJ2-5; D is perhaps TRBD2 (6 bases). This sequence originates from a man in his forties in good health and CMV-seronegative. CDR3 nucleotides: TGTGCCAGTAGTCACCCCGGGACTGCAGAGACCCAGTACTTC. Amino acids: CASSHPGTAETQYF.